The TCR beta chain described here comes from a study of shared T cell receptors in the human thymus. Germline CDR1 reads SEHNR; CDR2 reads FQNEAQ (reference sequence). The CDR3 runs to 18 residues. V lost 5 bases and J lost 1; bases outside the gene matches: 10. This table comes from immunoSEQ multiplex PCR, and its TCRdb copy is limited to in-frame clones, with some not included. The table includes 500,000 to 750,000 clones, approximately 88% detected once. In addition, the sample was reused for a study of human thymus T cells. That study adds: Healthy Finnish infants undergoing corrective surgery for congenital heart defects were used as donors. Corrective heart surgery yielded resections, and these provided the thymus tissue. Related reports documented highly overlapping thymic repertoires among unrelated individuals.

The sample was thymocytes. The clonotype was recovered from a boy under two years old with a congenital heart defect. The rearrangement uses TRBV7-9 and TRBJ2-1; 11 bases are a match to TRBD2. CDR3 in DNA: TGTGCCAGCAGCCCCGGGACTAGCGGACCTTTATCCTACAATGAGCAGTTCTTC. Translated: CASSPGTSGPLSYNEQFF.